This T cell receptor (beta chain) was identified in a study of CD8 T cells in Susac syndrome (dated 2019 in TCRdb). About the investigation overall: Repertoire sequencing was used to test whether CD8+ T cell activation and differentiation in Susac syndrome was antigen driven.

Overall study outcomes, separate from this receptor: The number of individuals in the TCR sequencing and HLA analysis was acknowledged as relatively small.

Peripheral blood CD8+ and CD4+ T cells from healthy donors, Susac syndrome patients and multiple sclerosis patients were profiled by high-throughput TCR beta sequencing. The multiple sclerosis controls were treatment-naive patients whose relapsing-remitting disease, either stable or active, fulfilled the revised McDonald criteria. Bulk CD8+ and CD4+ T cells were purified magnetically by negative isolation, whereas CD8+ TEMRA cells were enriched by FACS. Blood was drawn into EDTA tubes, processed within 24 hours, and PBMCs were isolated by density gradient centrifugation. PBMCs intended for TCR sequencing were cryopreserved in liquid nitrogen and thawed later in a water bath at 37 degrees C. The sorted or isolated CD4+, CD8+ and CD8+ TEMRA cells reached a purity of at least 90%. Notes on this clonotype: Its antigen target is currently unknown. There are no base qualities to consult, and no much larger clone falls within one base.

RNA was extracted with the RNeasy kit and about 0.45 to 1 ug was reverse transcribed using random hexamers. TCR beta CDR3 regions were amplified with the immunoSEQ multiplex PCR assay covering 54 Vbeta and 13 Jbeta segments. PCR amplification bias was corrected by using a synthetic template baseline for primer optimization and computational correction. Per the source publication's procedure: Reads were annotated to V, D and J genes according to IMGT and were analyzed with immunoSEQ Analyzer, with only productive sequences retained. Clonality was computed as one minus Shannon entropy normalized by log2 of the number of productive unique sequences. For each patient and control, public and private clones were evaluated within the 100 most prevalent clones. Susac-specific clones were defined as absent from healthy and MS cohorts, some 1,000 published viral clones and other ImmuneACCESS disease sequences. TCRdb trimmed public reads at Q25 via fastp, called clones via MiXCR and kept in-frame beta chains. Each entry merges the rows of one CDR3 protein and shows their most common DNA and genes. The V and J calls and clone size come from TCRdb's table, not from the authors' own analysis. This sample comprises approximately 220,000 distinct CDR3 sequences, roughly 94% of them detected only once. 0.082% of the sample goes to the ten largest clones.

The receptor was isolated from a human donor with multiple sclerosis. Sequenced input: CD4+ T cells from PBMCs.

The CDR3 has the sequence CASRVSTDTQYF. The sequenced DNA: TGTGCCAGCAGAGTCAGCACAGATACGCAGTATTTT. This chain joins TRBV2 to TRBJ2-3; the D gene remains uncertain. The CDR3 runs 12 residues from the cysteine to the phenylalanine. The entry retains the CDR3 DNA only, 36 bases that are in frame from base 1. Sequences SNHLY (CDR1) and FYNNEI (CDR2) are obtained from the germline V gene. The V end loses 6 bases and the J end loses 0 bases, and a stretch of 4 bases separates them.